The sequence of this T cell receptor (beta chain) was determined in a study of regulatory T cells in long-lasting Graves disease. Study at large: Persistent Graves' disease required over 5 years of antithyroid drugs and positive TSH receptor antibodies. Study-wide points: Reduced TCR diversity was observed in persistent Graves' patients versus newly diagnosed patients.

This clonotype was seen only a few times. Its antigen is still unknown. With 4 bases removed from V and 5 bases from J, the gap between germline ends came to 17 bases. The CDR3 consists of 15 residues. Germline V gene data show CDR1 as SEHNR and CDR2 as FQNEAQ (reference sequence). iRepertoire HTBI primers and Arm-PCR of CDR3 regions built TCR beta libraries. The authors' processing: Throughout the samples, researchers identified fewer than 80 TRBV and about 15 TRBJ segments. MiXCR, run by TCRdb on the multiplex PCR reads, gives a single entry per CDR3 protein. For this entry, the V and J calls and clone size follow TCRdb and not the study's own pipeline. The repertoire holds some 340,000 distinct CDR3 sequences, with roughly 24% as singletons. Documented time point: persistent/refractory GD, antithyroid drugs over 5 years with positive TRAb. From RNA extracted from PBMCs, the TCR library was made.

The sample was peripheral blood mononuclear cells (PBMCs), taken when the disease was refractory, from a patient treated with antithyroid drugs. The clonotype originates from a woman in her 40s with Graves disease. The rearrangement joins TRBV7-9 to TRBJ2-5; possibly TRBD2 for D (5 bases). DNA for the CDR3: TGTGCCAGCAGCTGGAGACTAACGGGCGAGGAGACCCAGTACTTC. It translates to CASSWRLTGEETQYF.